The 9 T cell receptor beta chains presented below share a single source sample, sequenced in a study of blood T cell repertoires in COVID-19. Repertoires were generated with immunoSEQ multiplex PCR, while TCRdb's copy carries only in-frame clones and drops some. The table records some 83,000 clones, roughly 84% of them present only once. Input material: peripheral blood. The receptors were sampled from a man between 50 and 59 years old with acute or convalescent COVID-19.

The chain links TRBV7-9 to TRBJ1-6; no firm D call. This CDR3 region has 12 residues. V dropped 0 bases and J dropped 9 bases, with 3 bases sitting between them. Germline CDR1 and CDR2: SEHNR and FQNEAQ (reference sequence). The CDR3 region is CASSLAGSPLHF. The CDR3 coding sequence is TGTGCCAGCAGCTTAGCCGGTTCACCCCTCCACTTT.

The genes are TRBV5-4 and TRBJ2-3; D possibly corresponds to TRBD1 (6 bases). Trimming shortened V by 0 bases and J by 2 bases, and 16 bases separated the two germline ends. This CDR3 contains 17 residues. The germline V gene encodes CDR1 SGHNT and CDR2 YYREEE (reference sequence). The DNA of the CDR3 is TGTGCCAGCAGCTTGGGGAGATGGACAGCCTACACAGATACGCAGTATTTT. It yields the protein CASSLGRWTAYTDTQYF.

The chain has TRBV7-2 and TRBJ1-5; TRBD1 matches at 7 bases. Germline CDR1 reads SGHTA; CDR2 reads FQGNSA. CDR3 length: 13 amino acids. V was pared by 5 bases and J by 5 bases, with 3 bases of the junction left unmatched. The CDR3 DNA reads TGTGCCAGCAGCCCCCAGGGGGATCAGCCCCAGCATTTT. Residues: CASSPQGDQPQHF.

This chain joins TRBV15 and TRBJ2-3, with 13 bases matching TRBD2. J was trimmed by 4 bases and V by 1 base; bases with no gene match: 2. Germline CDR1 is LNHNV and CDR2 is YYDKDF (reference sequence). There are 16 residues in the CDR3. The CDR3 bases are TGTGCCACCAGCAGAGGAACTAGCGGGAGGGCAGATACGCAGTATTTT. Translating gives CATSRGTSGRADTQYF.

The genes are TRBV6-5 and TRBJ2-7; D is perhaps TRBD2 (5 bases). Germline lookup yields CDR1 MNHEY and CDR2 SVGAGI. V lost 2 bases and J 3 bases, leaving 17 bases between the germline ends. The length of the CDR3 is 16 residues. CDR3 coding DNA: TGTGCCAGCAGTTACGAGGCCCGTCGGGCGGGCTACGAGCAGTACTTC. This translates into CASSYEARRAGYEQYF.

The CDR3 DNA reads TGTGCCACCAGTGACTCTAGCTATGGCTACACCTTC. It encodes CATSDSSYGYTF. The J gene is TRBJ1-2, the V gene TRBV24-1; D gene unclear. The CDR3 totals 12 residues. V was trimmed by 4 bases and J by 4 bases, leaving 6 bases between them. The germline V gene encodes CDR1 KGHDR and CDR2 SFDVKD.

The J gene is TRBJ2-7, the V gene TRBV27; 9 positions agree with TRBD2. CDR3 length: 16 amino acids. Germline values: CDR1 MNHEY, CDR2 SMNVEV (reference sequence). The V segment lost 8 bases and the J segment 2 bases; nucleotides outside the gene matches: 13. The CDR3: CASAPMGLAITYEQYF. In nucleotides, the CDR3 is TGTGCCAGCGCCCCCATGGGACTAGCAATCACCTACGAGCAGTACTTC.

The rearrangement uses TRBV4-2 and TRBJ2-7, with 10 bases matching TRBD1. The CDR3 consists of 15 residues. V gave up 3 bases and J gave up 5 bases; unmatched junction bases: 7. The germline V gene has CDR1 LGHNA and CDR2 YNFKEQ. The CDR3: CASSQGQGPGDEQYF. The CDR3 DNA sequence: TGTGCCAGCAGCCAGGGACAGGGGCCGGGCGACGAGCAGTACTTC.

V usage is TRBV28 and J usage is TRBJ1-5, with D possibly being TRBD1 (6 bases). The germline V gene encodes CDR1 MDHEN and CDR2 SYDVKM. V dropped 2 bases and J dropped 3 bases, with 11 bases sitting between them. The CDR3 runs 15 residues. The DNA for the CDR3 is TGTGCCAGCAGTTTAGGCACAGGGAACAATCAGCCCCAGCATTTT. This gives the protein CASSLGTGNNQPQHF. The full variable domain, rest sourced from reference TRBV28 and TRBJ1-5, is DVKVTQSSRYLVKRTGEKVFLECVQDMDHENMFWYRQDPGLGLRLIYFSYDVKMKEKGDIPEGYSVSREKKERFSLILESASTNQTSMYLCASSLGTGNNQPQHFGDGTRLSIL.